This record covers a single T cell receptor (beta chain). A much larger clonotype is one base distant, so this may be a read error. The data belong to a study of prognosis after radiotherapy for stage I lung cancer. Starting from genomic DNA, TCR beta CDR3 was amplified through two-round multiplex PCR. The authors ran first-round PCR with primers specific to each TRBV and TRBJ gene. A single record per CDR3 protein comes from TCRdb applying MiXCR to the multiplex PCR reads. Of 25,000 to 30,000 distinct CDR3 sequences listed, around 43% are singletons. Germline V gene sequence: CDR1 DFQATT, CDR2 SNEGSKA (reference sequence). Trimming pared 7 bases from V and 2 bases from J, leaving 13 bases between. The CDR3 length is 13 residues.

This receptor was identified in a donor aged 50 or older with non-small cell lung cancer. This chain joins TRBV20-1 and TRBJ2-3, with D maybe TRBD1 (5 bases). Here the sequenced sample was PBMCs, taken before or after stereotactic body radiation therapy (not recorded which). DNA for the CDR3: TGCAGTGGGGGCGGCGACACCACAGATACGCAGTATTTT. This sequence encodes CSGGGDTTDTQYF.